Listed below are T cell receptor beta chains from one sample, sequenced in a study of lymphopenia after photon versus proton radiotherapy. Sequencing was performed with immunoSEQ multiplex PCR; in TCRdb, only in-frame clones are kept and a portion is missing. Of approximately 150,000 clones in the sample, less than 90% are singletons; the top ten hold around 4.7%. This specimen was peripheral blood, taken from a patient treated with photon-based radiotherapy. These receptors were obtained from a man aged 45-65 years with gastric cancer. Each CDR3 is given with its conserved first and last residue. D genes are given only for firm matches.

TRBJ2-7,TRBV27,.,CASRGQSYEQYF
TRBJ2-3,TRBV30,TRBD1,CAWSGGTGVTDTQYF
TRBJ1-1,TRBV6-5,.,CASSYTDNTEAFF
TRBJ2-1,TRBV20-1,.,CSASTPNEQFF
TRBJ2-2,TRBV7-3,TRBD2,CASSRTSENTGELFF
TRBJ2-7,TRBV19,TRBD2,CASSPSGLAEQYF
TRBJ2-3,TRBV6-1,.,CASSEADGVTSTDTQYF
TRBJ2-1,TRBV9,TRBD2,CASSETSGRANEQFF
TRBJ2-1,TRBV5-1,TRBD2,CASSLPGLAVYNEQFF
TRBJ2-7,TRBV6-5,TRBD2,CASSSHIAGAYEQYF
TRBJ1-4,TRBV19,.,CASTGGGAGEKLFF
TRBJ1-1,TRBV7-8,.,CASSLGGAYNTEAFF
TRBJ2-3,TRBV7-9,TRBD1,CASSSGTGGGTDTQYF
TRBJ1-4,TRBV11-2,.,CASSLVKGRRGEDEKLFF